This T cell receptor beta chain comes out of a study of Tregs in tolerant kidney transplant recipients (dated by TCRdb to 2018 to 2020). With regard to the full study: TCRbeta sequencing was used in the study to identify donor-specific regulatory T cells before combined kidney and bone marrow transplantation, and the identified cells were then tracked after transplant. In a few healthy controls, several methods of expanding Tregs specific for an allogeneic donor were compared by TCRbeta repertoire sequencing.

Unstimulated Tregs (CD4+CD25+CD127-), CD4+ non-Tregs (CD4+CD25-), CD4 and CD8 cells were FACS-sorted from thawed PBMCs. Blood from healthy controls was obtained either from healthy volunteers or as purchased buffy coats. Healthy control blood was processed to PBMCs by Ficoll density gradient and cryopreserved, and patient PBMCs were collected before and after transplant. This clone was recorded a few times. Its recognized antigen is unknown. Base qualities are not at hand, and no much larger clone is one base apart. Paper-wide results and their limitations: Although technical replication error seemed to be minimal, the question of biological reproducibility was not addressed directly. Expanding Tregs with activated donor B cells appeared to identify the most biologically relevant and donor-specific TCRbeta repertoire. Because only a small number of patients were included, the study had limitations, and the results will need to be validated in larger populations as well as under other immunosuppression protocols.

Genomic DNA was extracted from sorted cells with the QIAGEN DNeasy Blood and Tissue Kit for TCRbeta CDR3 sequencing. High-throughput TCRbeta CDR3 sequencing, which included PCR amplification with bias correction and internal controls, was done commercially through immunoSEQ. The paper's processing steps were these. Unique productive TCRbeta sequences were defined by CDR3 nucleotide sequence where primers matched, and otherwise by CDR3 amino acid sequence together with Vbeta and Jbeta genes. Sorting error was corrected by removing sequences shared between sorted populations at a frequency ratio of 2:1 or less, and the remaining shared sequences were assigned to the higher population. A sequence counted as donor-reactive if, in CFSE-low cells, the sequence had a frequency of at least 0.01% and was expanded at least 5-fold compared with unstimulated cells. Repertoire divergence was quantified by Jensen-Shannon divergence calculated from the top 100 TCRbeta sequences ranked by frequency. For any sample with multiple sequencing runs, sorting error was corrected in each run separately before the runs were pooled. As stored in TCRdb, this immuneACCESS dataset retains in-frame rearrangements with V and J assigned. A fraction of the clones does not appear; measured against another copy, unresolved V genes explain less than half of the discrepancy, and the remainder lacks a known reason. Clone size and the V and J calls come from that table; the DNA yielded D and trimming. Present in this sample are 68,000 or so clones, around 83% of which were seen just once. Of the sample, roughly 4% falls within the top ten clones.

The CDR3 covers 12 residues, taking in both the cysteine and the phenylalanine. The CDR3 DNA has 36 bases and is translated from base 1. Based on the germline V gene, the CDR1 and CDR2 sequences are SNHLY and FYNNEI. Between the V and J ends, shortened by 6 bases and 8 bases respectively, the junction contains 13 bases. Specimen: CD4+ T cells from blood. The chain is encoded by TRBV2 joined to TRBJ2-5; TRBD2 is a weak D gene call, 7 bases matching. This sequence was found in a human donor in good health. In nucleotide form, the sequence is TGTGCCAGCAGATGGGGGGGCCAAACCCAGTACTTC. It translates to CASRWGGQTQYF.